This record looks at one T cell receptor (beta chain) sequence and its context. Its antigen is unidentified. Both 60 Vbeta primers and 13 Jbeta primers went into the PCR. The method was immunoSEQ multiplex PCR; TCRdb's version includes in-frame clones alone and lacks a portion of them. The sample holds 100,000 to 150,000 clones, more than 65% seen once. The sample comes from a study of cytomegalovirus exposure and HLA in healthy donors. Sampled while nominally healthy, donors likely had unrecorded immune exposures. Overall study findings and caveats: The authors assumed roughly uniform sequencing depth across donors for presence/absence analyses. A missense variant in DCLRE1C was later tied to TCR beta V- and J-gene trimming.

This sequence originates from a male donor in good health and CMV-seropositive. What was sequenced was PBMCs.

The CDR3 loop reads CASRPYQGYYGYTF. CDR3 nucleotide sequence: TGTGCCAGCAGGCCCTATCAGGGTTACTATGGCTACACCTTC. The rearrangement uses TRBV27 and TRBJ1-2; weak D call: TRBD1 (5 bases). V lost 6 bases, J lost 3 bases, and 14 bases lay in between. Germline CDR1 and CDR2: MNHEY and SMNVEV (reference sequence). This CDR3 has 14 amino acids.